These T cell receptor beta chains were read from a single sample in a study of cytomegalovirus exposure and HLA in healthy donors. Sequencing was performed with immunoSEQ multiplex PCR; in TCRdb, only in-frame clones are kept and a portion is missing. The profile shows about 120,000 clones, roughly 90% of them singletons. The sample comprised PBMCs. The origin of the receptors is a woman between 18 and 29 years old in good health and CMV-seropositive. Both conserved end residues are part of each CDR3. The D gene is left open where the match is weak. Not every row has a clone size; where given, it reads once, few, many or a size class.

j_gene: TRBJ2-3
abundance: NA
v_gene: TRBV2
d_gene: TRBD2
CDR3aa: CASTKGLTREADTQYF
CDR3nt: TGTGCCAGCACCAAGGGCTTGACCCGGGAGGCAGATACGCAGTATTTT

j_gene: TRBJ2-1
abundance: once
v_gene: TRBV6-1
d_gene: NA
CDR3aa: CASSESVEQFF
CDR3nt: TGTGCCAGCAGTGAATCGGTCGAACAGTTCTTC

j_gene: TRBJ1-5
abundance: NA
v_gene: TRBV27
d_gene: NA
CDR3aa: CASSLFGGTGRWHQPQHF
CDR3nt: TGTGCCAGCAGTTTATTCGGGGGGACGGGTAGATGGCATCAGCCCCAGCATTTT

j_gene: TRBJ2-7
abundance: once
v_gene: TRBV2
d_gene: NA
CDR3aa: CASSEGRFAGEQYF
CDR3nt: TGTGCCAGCAGTGAAGGTCGGTTCGCGGGCGAGCAGTACTTC

j_gene: TRBJ1-2
abundance: NA
v_gene: TRBV7-9
d_gene: NA
CDR3aa: CASSFGGVPNSWGYTF
CDR3nt: TGTGCCAGCAGCTTCGGGGGTGTGCCGAACAGTTGGGGCTACACCTTC

j_gene: TRBJ1-2
abundance: NA
v_gene: TRBV6-5
d_gene: TRBD1
CDR3aa: CASSYSLGQTYGYTF
CDR3nt: TGTGCCAGCAGTTACTCTCTGGGACAGACTTATGGCTACACCTTC

j_gene: TRBJ2-3
abundance: NA
v_gene: TRBV25-1
d_gene: NA
CDR3aa: CASRTGVDTQYF
CDR3nt: TGTGCCAGCAGAACAGGTGTAGATACGCAGTATTTT

j_gene: TRBJ2-5
abundance: NA
v_gene: TRBV13
d_gene: NA
CDR3aa: CASSLGALGETQYF
CDR3nt: TGTGCCAGCAGCTTAGGTGCGCTAGGAGAGACCCAGTACTTC

j_gene: TRBJ2-2
abundance: NA
v_gene: TRBV19
d_gene: NA
CDR3aa: CASSMGLDTGELFF
CDR3nt: TGTGCCAGTAGTATGGGACTGGACACCGGGGAGCTGTTTTTT

j_gene: TRBJ2-3
abundance: NA
v_gene: TRBV15
d_gene: TRBD2
CDR3aa: CATSTERGQTDTQYF
CDR3nt: TGTGCCACCAGCACCGAGCGGGGGCAGACAGATACGCAGTATTTT

j_gene: TRBJ1-1
abundance: NA
v_gene: TRBV5-6
d_gene: NA
CDR3aa: CASSPRGTEAFF
CDR3nt: TGTGCCAGCAGTCCCAGGGGAACTGAAGCTTTCTTT

j_gene: TRBJ1-2
abundance: NA
v_gene: TRBV4-2
d_gene: NA
CDR3aa: CASSQEQAGSNYGYTF
CDR3nt: TGTGCCAGCAGCCAAGAGCAGGCGGGGTCTAACTATGGCTACACCTTC

j_gene: TRBJ1-1
abundance: NA
v_gene: TRBV5-1
d_gene: TRBD1
CDR3aa: CASSSAGQGVMNTEAFF
CDR3nt: TGCGCCAGCAGCTCTGCGGGACAGGGCGTGATGAACACTGAAGCTTTCTTT

j_gene: TRBJ1-1
abundance: NA
v_gene: TRBV5-1
d_gene: TRBD1
CDR3aa: CASSLVQGENTEAFF
CDR3nt: TGCGCCAGCAGCTTGGTCCAGGGGGAGAACACTGAAGCTTTCTTT

j_gene: TRBJ1-1
abundance: NA
v_gene: TRBV13
d_gene: NA
CDR3aa: CASSLAAGTLNTEAFF
CDR3nt: TGTGCCAGCAGCTTAGCCGCCGGGACTTTGAACACTGAAGCTTTCTTT

j_gene: TRBJ1-6
abundance: NA
v_gene: TRBV6-1
d_gene: NA
CDR3aa: CASSELAGRNNSPLHF
CDR3nt: TGTGCCAGCAGTGAATTAGCGGGACGGAATAATTCACCCCTCCACTTT

j_gene: TRBJ1-1
abundance: NA
v_gene: TRBV28
d_gene: NA
CDR3aa: CASRVTGKEAFF
CDR3nt: TGTGCCAGCAGAGTAACAGGGAAGGAAGCTTTCTTT

j_gene: TRBJ1-1
abundance: NA
v_gene: TRBV4-2
d_gene: NA
CDR3aa: CASSQDLGITEAFF
CDR3nt: TGTGCCAGCAGCCAAGATCTTGGCATCACTGAAGCTTTCTTT

j_gene: TRBJ2-7
abundance: NA
v_gene: TRBV7-9
d_gene: TRBD2
CDR3aa: CASSRSGGYYEQYF
CDR3nt: TGTGCCAGCAGCAGGTCGGGGGGGTACTACGAGCAGTACTTC

j_gene: TRBJ1-2
abundance: NA
v_gene: TRBV27
d_gene: TRBD1
CDR3aa: CASSGGTGGAGYGYTF
CDR3nt: TGTGCCAGCAGTGGGGGGACAGGGGGCGCCGGCTATGGCTACACCTTC